These 8 T cell receptor beta chains originate from one sample sequenced in a study of CD8 T cells in ankylosing spondylitis. Each CDR3 protein is one row after TCRdb ran MiXCR on the 5' RACE reads. The repertoire consists of approximately 300,000 distinct CDR3 sequences, with less than 25% occurring once and the leading ten covering under 4%. Sequenced: blood, either unsorted or a sorted T cell fraction (not recorded which). The receptors derive from a female donor with ankylosing spondylitis or in good health (not recorded which).

This clonotype was seen more than once but under ten times. The chain has TRBV15 and TRBJ1-1; TRBD1 might be the D (5 bases). This CDR3 contains 14 residues. Deletions cut 0 bases from V and 1 base from J, with 6 bases between. Germline lookup yields CDR1 LNHNV and CDR2 YYDKDF (reference sequence). CDR3 in amino acids: CATSRDRANTEAFF. In DNA, the CDR3 is TGTGCCACCAGCAGAGACAGGGCGAACACTGAAGCTTTCTTT.

This clonotype was seen many times. The chain links TRBV27 to TRBJ1-1; D unresolved. Trimming removed 1 base at V and 0 bases at J, with 3 bases between. Germline-derived CDR1 and CDR2 are MNHEY and SMNVEV (reference sequence). CDR3 size: 13 residues. CDR3 nucleotides: TGTGCCAGCAGTTTATTGGTGAACACTGAAGCTTTCTTT. Residues: CASSLLVNTEAFF.

This chain uses TRBV30 with TRBJ1-5; weak D call: TRBD1 (5 bases). This CDR3 has 13 residues. The V end lost 3 bases, the J end lost 0 bases, and 6 bases lay between the germline ends. The V gene's germline CDR1 is GTSNPN and CDR2 SVGIG (reference sequence). CDR3 sequence: CAWRDTSNQPQHF. CDR3 sequence (DNA): TGTGCCTGGAGGGACACTAGCAATCAGCCCCAGCATTTT. The full variable domain, its missing parts supplied by reference TRBV30 and TRBJ1-5, is SQTIHQWPATLVQPVGSPLSLECTVEGTSNPNLYWYRQAAGRGLQLLFYSVGIGQISSEVPQNLSASRPQDRQFILSSKKLLLSDSGFYLCAWRDTSNQPQHFGDGTRLSIL.

The CDR3: CSARAAGTRVTNEQFF. Here the CDR3 DNA reads TGCAGTGCTAGAGCCGCCGGGACTAGGGTAACTAATGAGCAGTTCTTC. The V gene is TRBV20-1, the J gene TRBJ2-1; the match to TRBD2 covers 8 bases. The CDR3 is 16 residues long. Germline loops: CDR1 DFQATT, CDR2 SNEGSKA (reference sequence). The V gene end was trimmed by 1 base and the J gene end by 7 bases; junction bases not matched to a gene: 12.

At least ten counts were recorded for this clonotype. This chain uses TRBV5-5 with TRBJ2-2; 9 bases line up with TRBD1. V lost 3 bases, J lost 2 bases, and 5 bases stayed unmatched. Looked up from germline, CDR1 is SGHKS and CDR2 is YYEKEE (reference sequence). The length of the CDR3 is 16 residues. The CDR3 here is CASSWGQGANTGELFF. In DNA, the CDR3 is TGTGCCAGCAGCTGGGGACAGGGAGCTAACACCGGGGAGCTGTTTTTT.

This clonotype came up many times. The chain carries TRBV20-1 and TRBJ2-1; TRBD2 agrees at 8 bases. CDR3 length equals 13 residues. The germline CDR1 and CDR2 sequences are DFQATT and SNEGSKA (reference sequence). The V and J ends lost 6 bases and 1 base, in that order; junction bases with no gene match: 2. CDR3 DNA sequence: TGCAGTGCGGGACTAGGTTCCTACAATGAGCAGTTCTTC. Protein product: CSAGLGSYNEQFF.

V is TRBV7-2 and J is TRBJ2-3, with D possibly matching TRBD1 (7 bases). Germline CDR1 and CDR2: SGHTA and FQGNSA. V lost 3 bases to trimming and J lost 9 bases, with 10 bases between them. The CDR3 loop spans 12 amino acids. The CDR3 here is CASSFPGGTQYF. Here the CDR3 DNA reads TGTGCCAGCAGCTTCCCAGGGGGGACGCAGTATTTT.

The V gene is TRBV15, the J gene TRBJ2-5; 7 nucleotides align to TRBD2. CDR1 is LNHNV and CDR2 is YYDKDF in the germline V gene (reference sequence). This CDR3 has 17 amino acids. V shed 0 bases and J 4 bases; nucleotides not matched to a gene: 11. The chain's CDR3 is CATSRDGRAGRAETQYF. CDR3 coding DNA: TGTGCCACCAGCAGAGATGGGAGGGCGGGCAGAGCAGAGACCCAGTACTTC.